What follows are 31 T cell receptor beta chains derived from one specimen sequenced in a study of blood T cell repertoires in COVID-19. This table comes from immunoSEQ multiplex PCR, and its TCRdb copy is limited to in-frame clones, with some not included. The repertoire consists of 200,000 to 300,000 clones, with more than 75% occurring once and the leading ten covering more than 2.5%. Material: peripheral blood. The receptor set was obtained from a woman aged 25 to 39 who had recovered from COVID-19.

CDR3 bases: TGTGCCAGCAGCCCACGGGTGGAGAACACTGAAGCTTTCTTT. This gives the protein CASSPRVENTEAFF. This chain connects TRBV9 to TRBJ1-1, with D unresolved. The CDR3 loop spans 14 amino acids. CDR1 is SGDLS, CDR2 YYNGEE, per germline. Trimming removed 4 bases from V and 1 base from J, with 11 bases in between.

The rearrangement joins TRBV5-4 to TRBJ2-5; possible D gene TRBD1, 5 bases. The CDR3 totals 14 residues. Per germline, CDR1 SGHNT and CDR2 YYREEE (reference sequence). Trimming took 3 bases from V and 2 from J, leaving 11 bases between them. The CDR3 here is CASSSEDSQETQYF. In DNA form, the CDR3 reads TGTGCCAGCAGCTCAGAAGACAGTCAAGAGACCCAGTACTTC.

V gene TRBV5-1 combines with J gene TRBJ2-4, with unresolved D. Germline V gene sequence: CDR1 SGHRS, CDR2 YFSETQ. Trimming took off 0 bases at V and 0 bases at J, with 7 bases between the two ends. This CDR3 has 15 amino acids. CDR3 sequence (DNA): TGCGCCAGCAGCTTGGAACCACTAGCCAAAAACATTCAGTACTTC. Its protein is CASSLEPLAKNIQYF.

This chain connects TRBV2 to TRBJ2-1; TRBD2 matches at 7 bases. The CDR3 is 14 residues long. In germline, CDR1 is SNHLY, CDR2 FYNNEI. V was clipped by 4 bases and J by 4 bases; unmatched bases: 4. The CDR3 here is CASSVVGGYNEQFF. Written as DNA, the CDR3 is TGTGCCAGCAGTGTGGTGGGGGGGTACAATGAGCAGTTCTTC.

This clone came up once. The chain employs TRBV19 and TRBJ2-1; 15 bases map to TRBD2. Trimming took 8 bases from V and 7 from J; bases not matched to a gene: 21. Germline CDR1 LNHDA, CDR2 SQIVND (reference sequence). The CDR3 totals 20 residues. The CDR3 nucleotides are TGTGCCAGTCACAGAAAATCCGGGGCTTTGGGACTAGCGGGGGGAAATGAGCAGTTCTTC. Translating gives CASHRKSGALGLAGGNEQFF.

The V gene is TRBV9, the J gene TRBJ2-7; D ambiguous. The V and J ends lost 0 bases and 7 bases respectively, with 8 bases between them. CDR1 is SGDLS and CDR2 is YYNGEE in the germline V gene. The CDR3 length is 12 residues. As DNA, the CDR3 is TGTGCCAGCAGCGTAGCTACCGGGGAGCAGTACTTC. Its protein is CASSVATGEQYF.

The CDR3 DNA reads TGCAGCGCGGGGGGACAGGCCTCTAACTATGGCTACACCTTC. Translated, it gives CSAGGQASNYGYTF. This chain joins TRBV29-1 and TRBJ1-2; 8 nucleotides align to TRBD1. This CDR3 has 14 residues. Germline V gene data show CDR1 as SQVTM and CDR2 as ANQGSEA. The V gene end was trimmed by 7 bases and the J gene end by 0 bases; junction bases not matched to a gene: 7.

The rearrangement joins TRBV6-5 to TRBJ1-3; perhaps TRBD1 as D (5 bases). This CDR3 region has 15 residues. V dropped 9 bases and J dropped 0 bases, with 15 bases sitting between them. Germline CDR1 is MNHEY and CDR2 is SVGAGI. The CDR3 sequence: CASRAGLISGNTIYF. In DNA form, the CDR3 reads TGTGCCAGTCGGGCAGGGTTGATCTCTGGAAACACCATATATTTT.

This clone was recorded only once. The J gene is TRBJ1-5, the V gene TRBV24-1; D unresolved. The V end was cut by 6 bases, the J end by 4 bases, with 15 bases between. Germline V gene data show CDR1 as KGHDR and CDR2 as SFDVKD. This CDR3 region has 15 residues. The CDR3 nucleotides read TGTGCCACCAGTACTTCGAGGGCTAGGAATCAGCCCCAGCATTTT. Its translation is CATSTSRARNQPQHF.

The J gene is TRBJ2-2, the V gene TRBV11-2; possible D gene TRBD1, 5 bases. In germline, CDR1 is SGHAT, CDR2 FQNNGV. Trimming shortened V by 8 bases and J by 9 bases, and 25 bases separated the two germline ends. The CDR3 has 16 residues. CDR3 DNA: TGTGCCAGCGGGCTCGAATGGGGCCCACGAGACTGGGAGCTGTTTTTT. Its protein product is CASGLEWGPRDWELFF.

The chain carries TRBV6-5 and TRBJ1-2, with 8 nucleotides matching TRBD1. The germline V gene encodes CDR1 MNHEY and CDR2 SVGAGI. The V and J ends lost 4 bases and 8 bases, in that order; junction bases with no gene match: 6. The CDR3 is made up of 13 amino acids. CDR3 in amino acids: CASSSGGPWGYTF. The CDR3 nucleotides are TGTGCCAGCAGTTCAGGGGGCCCTTGGGGCTACACCTTC.

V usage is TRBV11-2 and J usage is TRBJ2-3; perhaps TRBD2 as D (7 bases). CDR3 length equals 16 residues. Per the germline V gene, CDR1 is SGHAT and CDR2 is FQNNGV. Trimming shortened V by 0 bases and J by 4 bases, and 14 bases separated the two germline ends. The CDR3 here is CASSLDGGPPADTQYF. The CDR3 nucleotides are TGTGCCAGCAGCTTAGACGGGGGGCCGCCTGCAGATACGCAGTATTTT.

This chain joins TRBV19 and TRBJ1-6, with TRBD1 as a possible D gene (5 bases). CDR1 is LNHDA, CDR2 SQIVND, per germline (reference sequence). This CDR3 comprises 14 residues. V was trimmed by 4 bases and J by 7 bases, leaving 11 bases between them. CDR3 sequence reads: CASSTTGSNSPLHF. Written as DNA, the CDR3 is TGTGCCAGTAGTACCACAGGATCCAATTCACCCCTCCACTTT. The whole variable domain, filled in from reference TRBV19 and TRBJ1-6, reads DGGITQSPKYLFRKEGQNVTLSCEQNLNHDAMYWYRQDPGQGLRLIYYSQIVNDFQKGDIAEGYSVSREKKESFPLTVTSAQKNPTAFYLCASSTTGSNSPLHFGNGTRLTVT.

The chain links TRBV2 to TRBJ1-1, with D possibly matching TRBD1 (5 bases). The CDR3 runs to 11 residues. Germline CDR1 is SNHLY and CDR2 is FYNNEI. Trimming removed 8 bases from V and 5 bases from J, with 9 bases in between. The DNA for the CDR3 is TGTGCCAGCCTCGGGGGGACTGAAGCTTTCTTT. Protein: CASLGGTEAFF.

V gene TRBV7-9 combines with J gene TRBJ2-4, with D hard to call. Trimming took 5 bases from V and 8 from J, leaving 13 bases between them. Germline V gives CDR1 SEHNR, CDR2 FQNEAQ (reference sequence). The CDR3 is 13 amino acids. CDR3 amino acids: CASSRGQEDIQYF. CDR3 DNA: TGTGCCAGCAGCCGTGGCCAGGAAGACATTCAGTACTTC.

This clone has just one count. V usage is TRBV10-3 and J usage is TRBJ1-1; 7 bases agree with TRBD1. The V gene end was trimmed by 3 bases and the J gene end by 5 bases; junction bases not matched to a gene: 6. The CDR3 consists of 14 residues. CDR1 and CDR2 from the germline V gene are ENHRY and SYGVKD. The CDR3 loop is CAISDQGGWTEAFF. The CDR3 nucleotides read TGTGCCATCAGTGACCAGGGGGGTTGGACTGAAGCTTTCTTT.

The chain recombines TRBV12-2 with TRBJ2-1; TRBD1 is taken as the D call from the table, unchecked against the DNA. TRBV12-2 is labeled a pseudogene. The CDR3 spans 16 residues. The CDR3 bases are TGTGCAAGCCCCGAGTTGGGCAGGGGATACCACAATGAGCAGTTCTTC. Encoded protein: CASPELGRGYHNEQFF.

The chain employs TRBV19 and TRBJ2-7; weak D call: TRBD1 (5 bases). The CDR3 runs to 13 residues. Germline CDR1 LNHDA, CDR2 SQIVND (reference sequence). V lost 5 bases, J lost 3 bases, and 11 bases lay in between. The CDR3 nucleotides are TGTGCCAGTAGTCCCAAGGACAACTACGAGCAGTACTTC. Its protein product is CASSPKDNYEQYF.

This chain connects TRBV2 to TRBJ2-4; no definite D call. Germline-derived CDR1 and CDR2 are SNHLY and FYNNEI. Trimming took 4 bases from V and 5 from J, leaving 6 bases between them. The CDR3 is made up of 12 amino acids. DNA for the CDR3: TGTGCCAGCAGTGGGCTTGAAAACATTCAGTACTTC. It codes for CASSGLENIQYF.

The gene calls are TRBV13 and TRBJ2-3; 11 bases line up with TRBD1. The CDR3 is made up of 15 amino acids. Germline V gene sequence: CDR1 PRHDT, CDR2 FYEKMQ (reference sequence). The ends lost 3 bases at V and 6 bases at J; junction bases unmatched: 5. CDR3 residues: CASSLGTGGFDTQYF. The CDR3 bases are TGTGCCAGCAGCTTGGGGACAGGGGGGTTTGATACGCAGTATTTT.

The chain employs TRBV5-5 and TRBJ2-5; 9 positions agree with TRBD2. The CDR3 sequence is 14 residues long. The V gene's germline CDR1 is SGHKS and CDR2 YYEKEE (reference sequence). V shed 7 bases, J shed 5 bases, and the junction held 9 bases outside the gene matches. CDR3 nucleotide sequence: TGTGCCAGCTCCCCTAGCGGGATCGGTGAGACCCAGTACTTC. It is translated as CASSPSGIGETQYF.

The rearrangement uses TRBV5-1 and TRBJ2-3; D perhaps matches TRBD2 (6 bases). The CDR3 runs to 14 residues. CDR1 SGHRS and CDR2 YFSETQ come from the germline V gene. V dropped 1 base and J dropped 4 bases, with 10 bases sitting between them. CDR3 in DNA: TGCGCCAGCAGCTTGTTCGGGAGCGCAGATACGCAGTATTTT. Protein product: CASSLFGSADTQYF.

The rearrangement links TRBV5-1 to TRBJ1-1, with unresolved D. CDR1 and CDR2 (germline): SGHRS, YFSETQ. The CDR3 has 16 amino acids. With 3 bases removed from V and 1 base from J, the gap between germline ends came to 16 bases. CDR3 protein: CASSSGGGDTNTEAFF. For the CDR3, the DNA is TGCGCCAGCAGCTCCGGAGGTGGAGATACGAACACTGAAGCTTTCTTT.

The CDR3 spells CASSFLSGGNYEQYF. The CDR3 bases are TGCGCCAGCAGCTTCCTATCGGGGGGAAACTACGAGCAGTACTTC. The chain couples TRBV5-1 to TRBJ2-7, with 7 positions matching TRBD2. The CDR3 totals 15 residues. The germline gives CDR1 SGHRS, CDR2 YFSETQ. V trimming: 2 bases; J trimming: 3 bases; junction bases outside the gene matches: 8.

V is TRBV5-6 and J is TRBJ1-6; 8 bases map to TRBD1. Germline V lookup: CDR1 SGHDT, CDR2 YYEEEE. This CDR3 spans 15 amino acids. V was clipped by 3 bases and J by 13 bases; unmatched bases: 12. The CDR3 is CASSSRGQGREPLHF. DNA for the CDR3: TGTGCCAGCAGCTCCAGAGGACAGGGCCGGGAGCCCCTCCACTTT.

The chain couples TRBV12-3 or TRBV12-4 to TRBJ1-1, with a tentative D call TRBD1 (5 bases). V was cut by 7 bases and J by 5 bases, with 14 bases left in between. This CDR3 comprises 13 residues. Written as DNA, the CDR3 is TGTGCCAGCACCACGGGGGAGTGGACTGAAGCTTTCTTT. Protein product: CASTTGEWTEAFF.

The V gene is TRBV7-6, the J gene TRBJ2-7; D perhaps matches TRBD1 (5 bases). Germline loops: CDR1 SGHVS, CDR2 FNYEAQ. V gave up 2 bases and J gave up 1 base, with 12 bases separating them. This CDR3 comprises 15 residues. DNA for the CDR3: TGTGCCAGCAGCTTATATGACAGTTCGTCCTACGAGCAGTACTTC. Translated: CASSLYDSSSYEQYF.

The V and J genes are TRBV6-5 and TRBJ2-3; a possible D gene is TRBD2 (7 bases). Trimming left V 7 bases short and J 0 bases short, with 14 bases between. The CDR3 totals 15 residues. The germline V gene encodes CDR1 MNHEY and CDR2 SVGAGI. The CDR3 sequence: CASKFRGASTDTQYF. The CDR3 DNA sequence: TGTGCCAGCAAATTCCGGGGGGCCAGCACAGATACGCAGTATTTT.

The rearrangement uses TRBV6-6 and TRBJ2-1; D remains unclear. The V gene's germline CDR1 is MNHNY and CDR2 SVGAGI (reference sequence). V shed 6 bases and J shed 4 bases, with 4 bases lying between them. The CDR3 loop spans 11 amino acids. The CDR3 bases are TGTGCCAGCAGACTATACAATGAGCAGTTCTTC. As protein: CASRLYNEQFF.

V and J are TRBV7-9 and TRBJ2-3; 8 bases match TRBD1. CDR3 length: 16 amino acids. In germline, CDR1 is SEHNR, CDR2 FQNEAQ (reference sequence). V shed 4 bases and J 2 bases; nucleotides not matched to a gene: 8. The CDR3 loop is CASSSPGQGYTDTQYF. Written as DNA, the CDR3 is TGTGCCAGCAGCTCGCCAGGACAGGGCTACACAGATACGCAGTATTTT.

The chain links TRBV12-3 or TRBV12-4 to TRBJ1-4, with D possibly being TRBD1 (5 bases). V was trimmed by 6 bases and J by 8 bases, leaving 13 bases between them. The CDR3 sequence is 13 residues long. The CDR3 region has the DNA TGTGCCAGCAGGAGGCTTCCAGGGGAAAAACTGTTTTTT. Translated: CASRRLPGEKLFF.